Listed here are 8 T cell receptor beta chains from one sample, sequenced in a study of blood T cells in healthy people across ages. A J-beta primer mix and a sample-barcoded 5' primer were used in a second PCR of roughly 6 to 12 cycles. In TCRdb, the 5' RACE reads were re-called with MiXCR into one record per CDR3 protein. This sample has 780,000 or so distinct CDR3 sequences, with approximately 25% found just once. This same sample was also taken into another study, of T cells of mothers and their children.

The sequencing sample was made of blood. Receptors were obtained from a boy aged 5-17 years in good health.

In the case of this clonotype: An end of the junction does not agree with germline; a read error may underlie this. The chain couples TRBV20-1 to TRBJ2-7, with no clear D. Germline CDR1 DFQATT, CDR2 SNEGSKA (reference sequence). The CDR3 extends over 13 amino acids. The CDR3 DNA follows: TGCAGTGCTAGCGGGCAGCACTCCTGCGAGCAGTACTTC. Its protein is CSASGQHSCEQYF.

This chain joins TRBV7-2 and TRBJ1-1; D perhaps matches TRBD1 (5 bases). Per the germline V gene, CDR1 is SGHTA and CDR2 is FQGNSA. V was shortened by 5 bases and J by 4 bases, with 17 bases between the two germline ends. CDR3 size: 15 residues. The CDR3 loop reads CASSPQGRRPTEAFF. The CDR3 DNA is TGTGCCAGCAGCCCCCAGGGCAGGAGGCCCACTGAAGCTTTCTTT.

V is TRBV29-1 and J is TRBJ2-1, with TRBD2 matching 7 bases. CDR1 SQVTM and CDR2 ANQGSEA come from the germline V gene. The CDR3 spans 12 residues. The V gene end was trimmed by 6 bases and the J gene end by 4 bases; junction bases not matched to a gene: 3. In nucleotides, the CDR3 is TGCAGCGTACAGCGGGATTACAATGAGCAGTTCTTC. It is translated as CSVQRDYNEQFF.

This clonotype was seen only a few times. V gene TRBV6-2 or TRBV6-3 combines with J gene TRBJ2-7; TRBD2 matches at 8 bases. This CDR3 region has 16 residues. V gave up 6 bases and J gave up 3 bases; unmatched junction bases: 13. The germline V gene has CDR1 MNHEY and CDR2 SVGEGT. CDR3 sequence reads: CASSSYPPGLGYEQYF. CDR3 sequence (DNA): TGTGCCAGCAGCTCCTATCCGCCGGGACTAGGCTACGAGCAGTACTTC.

As DNA, the CDR3 is TGCAGTGCTACTCCGACAGGGGAAAGGACTGAAGCTTTCTTT. Protein: CSATPTGERTEAFF. The chain couples TRBV20-1 to TRBJ1-1; 8 nucleotides align to TRBD1. Germline V lookup: CDR1 DFQATT, CDR2 SNEGSKA (reference sequence). The junction had 9 bases not matched to a gene; V was cut back by 4 bases and J by 5 bases. CDR3 size: 14 residues.

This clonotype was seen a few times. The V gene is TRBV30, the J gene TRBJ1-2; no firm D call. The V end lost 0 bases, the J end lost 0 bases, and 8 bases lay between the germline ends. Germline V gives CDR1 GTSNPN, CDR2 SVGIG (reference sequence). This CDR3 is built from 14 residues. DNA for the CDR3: TGTGCCTGGAGTGTAACGGTTTCTAACTATGGCTACACCTTC. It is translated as CAWSVTVSNYGYTF.

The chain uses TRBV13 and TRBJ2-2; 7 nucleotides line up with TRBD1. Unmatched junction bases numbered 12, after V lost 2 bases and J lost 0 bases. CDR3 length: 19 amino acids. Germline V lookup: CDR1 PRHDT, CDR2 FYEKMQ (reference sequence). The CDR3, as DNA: TGTGCCAGCAGCTTACTCCCCCGGACAGGATCCTCGAACACCGGGGAGCTGTTTTTT. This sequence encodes CASSLLPRTGSSNTGELFF.

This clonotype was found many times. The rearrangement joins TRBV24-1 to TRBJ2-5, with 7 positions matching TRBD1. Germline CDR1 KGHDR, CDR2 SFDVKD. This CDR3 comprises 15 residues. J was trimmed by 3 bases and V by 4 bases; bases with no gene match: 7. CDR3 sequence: CATSDQTGPEETQYF. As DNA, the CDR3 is TGTGCCACCAGTGACCAGACAGGGCCTGAAGAGACCCAGTACTTC.